This record concerns one TCR beta chain sequence. These data belong to a study of blood T cell repertoires in COVID-19. Overall study context: The samples span acute and convalescent COVID-19 from the United States, Italy and Spain. T cells, B-cell-depleted T cells, or PBMCs supplied cDNA or gDNA.

In the original workflow: Amplifying reference gene primers gave estimates of nucleated cell counts. The assay was immunoSEQ multiplex PCR, and TCRdb's table has in-frame clones only and misses some. V and J calls and clone size come straight from that table; D and trimming were deduced from the DNA. This sample has approximately 150,000 clones, with 75% to 90% found just once. The ends lost 4 bases at V and 8 bases at J; junction bases unmatched: 7. The germline V gene has CDR1 SGHRS and CDR2 YFSETQ. The CDR3 consists of 14 residues. The rearrangement links TRBV5-1 to TRBJ1-2, with 11 bases fitting TRBD1. This receptor was obtained from a woman in her 50s with acute or convalescent COVID-19. The sequenced sample was peripheral blood. The CDR3 is CASSPGQGAGGYTF. CDR3 bases: TGCGCCAGCAGCCCCGGACAGGGGGCGGGGGGCTACACCTTC.